These T cell receptor beta chains were read from a single sample in a study of blood T cell repertoires in COVID-19. Method: immunoSEQ multiplex PCR; TCRdb's copy keeps in-frame clones and lacks some. The profile covers 350,000 to 400,000 clones, with 90% appearing a single time and roughly 6.8% taken by the ten largest. Sequencing input: peripheral blood. These receptors all come from a man between 18 and 35 years old with active or convalescent COVID-19. Each CDR3 is given with its conserved first and last residue. A D gene is named only where the DNA matches it firmly. The size entry is marked missing in some rows and otherwise reads once, few, many or a size class.

>TRBJ2-3|TRBV10-3|TRBD2|-
TGTGCCATCAGTGAGCTAGCGGTAAGCACAGATACGCAGTATTTT
CAISELAVSTDTQYF
>TRBJ1-1|TRBV12-3/TRBV12-4|-|-
TGTGCCAGCAGCCCTAGGGGTCGGGCTTTCTTT
CASSPRGRAFF
>TRBJ1-5|TRBV6-5|-|-
TGTGCCAGCGTTCCGGGGGGAAGTCAGCCCCAGCATTTT
CASVPGGSQPQHF
>TRBJ2-1|TRBV27|-|-
TGTGCCAGCTTTCCCCTCCCGAGATACAATGAGCAGTTCTTC
CASFPLPRYNEQFF
>TRBJ2-5|TRBV6-6|-|-
TGTGCCAGCAGTTACGTCGTGATCGGGGTCGCGGAGACCCAGTACTTC
CASSYVVIGVAETQYF
>TRBJ1-4|TRBV18|-|-
TGTGCCAGCTCACCAACCAGGGGAAGAGAAAAACTGTTTTTT
CASSPTRGREKLFF
>TRBJ2-2|TRBV28|-|-
TGTGCCAGCAGTTGGGGGCATGATTCGAACACCGGGGAGCTGTTTTTT
CASSWGHDSNTGELFF
>TRBJ1-1|TRBV27|-|-
TGTGCCAGCAGTTATACGAGGGAGACTGAAGCTTTCTTT
CASSYTRETEAFF
>TRBJ1-1|TRBV6-2/TRBV6-3|TRBD1|-
TGTGCCAGCAGTTACCCCCGGACAGGGCAGACCACTGAAGCTTTCTTT
CASSYPRTGQTTEAFF
>TRBJ2-4|TRBV3-1/TRBV3-2|TRBD1|-
TGTGCCAGCAGCCAGACGAGAAGGACAGGGAGACTAGCCAAAAACATTCAGTACTTC
CASSQTRRTGRLAKNIQYF
>TRBJ1-5|TRBV2|-|-
TGTGCCAGCAGTGAATTGACAGAGAATCAGCCCCAGCATTTT
CASSELTENQPQHF
>TRBJ2-2|TRBV6-4|-|-
TGTGCCAGCAGTCCACAGGGTAGCACCGGGGAGCTGTTTTTT
CASSPQGSTGELFF
>TRBJ1-1|TRBV7-2|TRBD1|-
TGTGCCAGCAGCCTGAGGGGACAGAAAAACACTGAAGCTTTCTTT
CASSLRGQKNTEAFF
>TRBJ2-2|TRBV7-3|-|-
TGTGCCAGCAGCTTATTGGGGCAGGGTACGAACACCGGGGAGCTGTTTTTT
CASSLLGQGTNTGELFF
>TRBJ2-1|TRBV5-6|TRBD2|-
TGTGCCAGCAGCTCGGGACTAGCGGGAGTGTCAAACAATGAGCAGTTCTTC
CASSSGLAGVSNNEQFF
>TRBJ2-3|TRBV13|-|-
TGTGCCAGCACCGAGGACTCCGCAACAGATACGCAGTATTTT
CASTEDSATDTQYF
>TRBJ2-4|TRBV29-1|TRBD1|-
TGCAGCGTTGTACTCGGGACAGTAGCCAAAAACATTCAGTACTTC
CSVVLGTVAKNIQYF
>TRBJ1-2|TRBV6-5|-|-
TGTGCCAGCAGTTACTCACGGGGGACCTATGGCTACACCTTC
CASSYSRGTYGYTF
>TRBJ1-1|TRBV19|-|-
TGTGCCAGTAGTCCCCCACACACAGGAAACACTGAAGCTTTCTTT
CASSPPHTGNTEAFF
>TRBJ1-2|TRBV27|-|-
TGTGCCAGCAGTTTATACCGGGACTCAGCCTATGGCTACACCTTC
CASSLYRDSAYGYTF
>TRBJ1-3|TRBV19|TRBD1|-
TGTGCCAGTAGTATCGGAGGGGGCTACGGAAACACCATATATTTT
CASSIGGGYGNTIYF
>TRBJ1-6|TRBV6-2/TRBV6-3|-|-
TGTGCCAGCAGTCAGGACAGTCATTCACCCCTCCACTTT
CASSQDSHSPLHF
>TRBJ1-5|TRBV4-3|-|few
TGCGCCAGCAGCCCCCGAGGTGCGGGGTATCAGCCCCAGCATTTT
CASSPRGAGYQPQHF
>TRBJ1-6|TRBV7-2|-|many
TGTGCCAGCAGCGGAGGCTCACCGGGCGACAATTCACCCCTCCACTTT
CASSGGSPGDNSPLHF
>TRBJ1-1|TRBV9|-|-
TGTGCCAGCAGCACCCACGAGGTCCTGAACACTGAAGCTTTCTTT
CASSTHEVLNTEAFF
>TRBJ1-1|TRBV7-3|-|-
TGTGCCAGCAGCCCCTCGGGGGGGAACACTGAAGCTTTCTTT
CASSPSGGNTEAFF
>TRBJ2-1|TRBV24-1|TRBD1|-
TGTGCCACCCGACAGGGGTCCTACAATGAGCAGTTCTTC
CATRQGSYNEQFF
>TRBJ1-1|TRBV7-3|-|once
TGTGCCAGCAGCTTAAATATTCGGACAGCGGATGAAGCTTTCTTT
CASSLNIRTADEAFF
>TRBJ1-6|TRBV12-3/TRBV12-4|-|-
TGTGCCAGCAGTTTTAATGTTTCACCCCTCCACTTT
CASSFNVSPLHF
>TRBJ2-7|TRBV6-1|TRBD2|-
TGTGCCAGCAGTGATCTTTGGGGACTAGTCTCCTACGAGCAGTACTTC
CASSDLWGLVSYEQYF
>TRBJ2-7|TRBV4-1|-|-
TGCGCCAGCAGCCAAGCCCTAGTCTACGAGCAGTACTTC
CASSQALVYEQYF
>TRBJ2-1|TRBV19|TRBD1|-
TGTGCCAGTAGTATAAAGGGACAGCCTTACAATGAGCAGTTCTTC
CASSIKGQPYNEQFF
>TRBJ1-1|TRBV18|TRBD1|-
TGTGCCAGCTCACAGGGACAGGGGGTGACGAACACTGAAGCTTTCTTT
CASSQGQGVTNTEAFF
>TRBJ2-7|TRBV5-1|TRBD1|-
TGCGCCAGCAGCTTCAACAGGGGGCTCTTAACCTACGAGCAGTACTTC
CASSFNRGLLTYEQYF
>TRBJ1-4|TRBV6-6|TRBD1|-
TGTGCCAGCAGCAGGACAGGAAATGAAAAACTGTTTTTT
CASSRTGNEKLFF
>TRBJ2-2|TRBV5-1|TRBD1|once
TGCGCCAGCAGCTTGGCCAGGAGTCCAGGGGGCACCGGGGAGCTGTTTTTT
CASSLARSPGGTGELFF
>TRBJ1-5|TRBV4-3|-|-
TGCGCCAGCAGCCAAGAACGGGATCAGCCCCAGCATTTT
CASSQERDQPQHF
>TRBJ1-1|TRBV4-2|-|few
TGTGCCAGCAGCCAAGTTGGGGGGGAAGCTTTCTTT
CASSQVGGEAFF
>TRBJ2-1|TRBV27|TRBD2|-
TGTGCCAGCAGTCAGACTAGCGGGAGCTACCAAAGCTCCTACAATGAGCAGTTCTTC
CASSQTSGSYQSSYNEQFF
>TRBJ1-1|TRBV11-2|-|-
TGTGCCAGCAGCGCAGGTTGGGGAGTCGGCACTGAAGCTTTCTTT
CASSAGWGVGTEAFF
>TRBJ1-1|TRBV9|-|-
TGTGCCAGCAGCGCCTGGGAGGGCCTGGAATTT
CASSAWEGLEF
>TRBJ2-5|TRBV5-1|TRBD2|-
TGCGCCAGCAGCTTGGATGTAGCGGGAGGTTTCGAGACCCAGTACTTC
CASSLDVAGGFETQYF
>TRBJ1-2|TRBV18|TRBD1|-
TGTGCCAGCTCACCCGACAGGGCTGGCTACACCTTC
CASSPDRAGYTF
>TRBJ2-5|TRBV6-6|-|-
TGTGCCAGCACAAACAGTAACCAAGAGACCCAGTACTTC
CASTNSNQETQYF
>TRBJ2-1|TRBV10-3|TRBD2|-
TGTGCCACCGGGGGGGCCAATGAGCAGTTCTTC
CATGGANEQFF
>TRBJ1-5|TRBV10-2|-|-
TGCGCCAGCAGGGCCACGTTGGGCCAGCCCCAGCATTTT
CASRATLGQPQHF
>TRBJ2-5|TRBV11-2|TRBD2|-
TGTGCCAGCAGCTTAGAGTCTAGCGGGGGGTGGGAGGAGACCCAGTACTTC
CASSLESSGGWEETQYF
>TRBJ2-3|TRBV7-2|-|-
TGTGCCAGCAGCTGGGGGGACAGAGGGGCAGATACGCAGTATTTT
CASSWGDRGADTQYF
>TRBJ1-4|TRBV18|-|-
TGTGCCAGCTCCCCCGCGGGTAGAGCTAATGAAAAACTGTTTTTT
CASSPAGRANEKLFF
>TRBJ2-7|TRBV12-3/TRBV12-4|-|-
TGTGCCAGCAGCGATGGGGCTACCTACGAGCAGTACTTC
CASSDGATYEQYF
>TRBJ1-6|TRBV28|-|-
TGTGCCAGCACCCCGGGGAGCTCCTATAATTCACCCCTCCACTTT
CASTPGSSYNSPLHF
>TRBJ2-1|TRBV6-4|-|-
TGTGCCAGCAGCCCCGAAAGAGGGTATGAGCAGTTCTTC
CASSPERGYEQFF
>TRBJ2-1|TRBV16|-|once
TGTGCCAGCAGCCACGGAGATGAGCAGTTCTTC
CASSHGDEQFF
>TRBJ2-7|TRBV2|TRBD2|-
TGTGCCAGCAAGACTAGCGGGATTTCTCTGGGATCCTACGAGCAGTACTTC
CASKTSGISLGSYEQYF
>TRBJ1-5|TRBV4-1|TRBD1|-
TGCGCCAGCAGCCAAGGGCACAGGGGGAATCAGCCCCAGCATTTT
CASSQGHRGNQPQHF